The T cell receptor beta chain described here comes from a study of T cell repertoires in cytomegalovirus infection. Study details: Recently identified HLA-C-restricted CMV epitopes were used, and well-studied HLA-B-restricted CMV epitopes were used as well.

This clonotype was picked up a small number of times. Its target is unknown. The junction had 18 bases not matched to a gene; V was cut back by 5 bases and J by 3 bases. This CDR3 is built from 18 residues. The V gene's germline CDR1 is SGHTA and CDR2 FQGTGA. Study outcomes and limitations: Cumulated frequencies of public TCR beta families served to identify carriers of CMV plus the relevant HLA.

TCRdb independently ran MiXCR on the reads; one entry per CDR3 protein. The sample lists just under 500,000 distinct CDR3 sequences, about 33% occurring once. The source of this sequence is a human donor in good health (CMV status not recorded). Some clones in this sample may be carry-over from other donors' samples. Sample: cultured PBMCs, taken from culture after CMV antigen stimulation. The rearrangement joins TRBV7-3 to TRBJ1-1; 7 bases map to TRBD1. In nucleotides, the CDR3 is TGTGCCAGCAGCCCGCTGGTACAGGGGCCTTTTTTGGACACTGAAGCTTTCTTT. This sequence encodes CASSPLVQGPFLDTEAFF.